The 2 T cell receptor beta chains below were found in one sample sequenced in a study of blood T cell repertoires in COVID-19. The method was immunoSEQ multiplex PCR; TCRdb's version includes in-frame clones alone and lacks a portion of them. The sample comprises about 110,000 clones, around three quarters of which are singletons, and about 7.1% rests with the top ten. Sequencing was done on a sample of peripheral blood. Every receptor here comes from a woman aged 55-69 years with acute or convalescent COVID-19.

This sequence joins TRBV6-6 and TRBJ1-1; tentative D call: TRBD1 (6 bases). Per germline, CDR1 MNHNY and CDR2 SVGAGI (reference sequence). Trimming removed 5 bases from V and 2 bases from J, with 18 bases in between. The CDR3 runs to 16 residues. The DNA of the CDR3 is TGTGCCAGCAGTCAACTCGCCCGGACAGAAAACACTGAAGCTTTCTTT. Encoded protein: CASSQLARTENTEAFF.

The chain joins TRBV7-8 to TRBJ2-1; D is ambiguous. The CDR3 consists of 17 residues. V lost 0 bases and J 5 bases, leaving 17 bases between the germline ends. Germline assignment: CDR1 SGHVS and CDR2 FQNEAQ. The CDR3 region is CASSLAVFSNLHNEQFF. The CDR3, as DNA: TGTGCCAGCAGCTTAGCTGTTTTTAGTAATCTCCACAATGAGCAGTTCTTC. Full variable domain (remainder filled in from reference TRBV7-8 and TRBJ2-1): GAGVSQSPRYKVAKRGQDVALRCDPISGHVSLFWYQQALGQGPEFLTYFQNEAQLDKSGLPSDRFFAERPEGSVSTLKIQRTQQEDSAVYLCASSLAVFSNLHNEQFFGPGTRLTVL.